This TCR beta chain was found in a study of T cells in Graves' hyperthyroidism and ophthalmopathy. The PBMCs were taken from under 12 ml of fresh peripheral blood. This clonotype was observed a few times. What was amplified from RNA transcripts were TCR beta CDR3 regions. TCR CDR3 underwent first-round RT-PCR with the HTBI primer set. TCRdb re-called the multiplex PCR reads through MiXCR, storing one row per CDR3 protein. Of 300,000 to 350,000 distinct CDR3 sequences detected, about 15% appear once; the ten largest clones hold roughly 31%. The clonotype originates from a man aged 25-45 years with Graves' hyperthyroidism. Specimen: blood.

The CDR3 DNA reads TGTGCCAGCAGCCTAGACAGGCGGATCAGCGAGCAGTACTTC. Protein: CASSLDRRISEQYF. This rearrangement joins TRBV28 to TRBJ2-7; weak D call: TRBD1 (6 bases). CDR3 length equals 14 residues. V gave up 6 bases and J gave up 6 bases, with 18 bases separating them. CDR1 and CDR2 (germline): MDHEN, SYDVKM.